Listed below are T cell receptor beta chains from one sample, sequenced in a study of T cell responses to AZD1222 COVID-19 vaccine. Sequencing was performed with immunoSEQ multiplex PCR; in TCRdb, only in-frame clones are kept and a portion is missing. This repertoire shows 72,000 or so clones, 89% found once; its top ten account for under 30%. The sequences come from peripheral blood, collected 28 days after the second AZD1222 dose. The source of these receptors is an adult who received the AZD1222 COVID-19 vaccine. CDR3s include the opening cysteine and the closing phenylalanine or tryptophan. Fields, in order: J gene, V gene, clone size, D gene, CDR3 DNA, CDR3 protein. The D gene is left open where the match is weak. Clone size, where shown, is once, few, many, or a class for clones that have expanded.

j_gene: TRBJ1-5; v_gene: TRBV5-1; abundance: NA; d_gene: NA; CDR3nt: TGCGCCAGCAGCTTGGTAGGGGAAAGCAATCAGCCCCAGCATTTT; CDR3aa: CASSLVGESNQPQHF
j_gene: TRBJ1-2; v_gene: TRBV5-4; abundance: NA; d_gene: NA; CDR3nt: TGTGCCAGCAGCTTGGAGGTCGGTAACTATGGCTACACCTTC; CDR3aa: CASSLEVGNYGYTF
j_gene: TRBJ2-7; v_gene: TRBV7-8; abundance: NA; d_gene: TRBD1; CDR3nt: TGTGCCAGCAGCTCCCACGGACAGGGTTCCTACGAGCAGTACTTC; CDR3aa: CASSSHGQGSYEQYF
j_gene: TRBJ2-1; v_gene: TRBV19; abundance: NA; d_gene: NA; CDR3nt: TGTGCCAGTAGTATAATGCGGAGCTCCTACAATGAGCAGTTCTTC; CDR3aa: CASSIMRSSYNEQFF
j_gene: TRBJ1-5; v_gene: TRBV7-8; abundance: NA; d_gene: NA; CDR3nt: TGTGCCAGCAGCAAAGGGGGGTATCAGCCCCAGCATTTT; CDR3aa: CASSKGGYQPQHF
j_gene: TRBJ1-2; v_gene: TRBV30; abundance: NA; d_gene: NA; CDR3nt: TGTGCCTGGAAACCGGGACCGGGGATTGGGTGCACCTTC; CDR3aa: CAWKPGPGIGCTF
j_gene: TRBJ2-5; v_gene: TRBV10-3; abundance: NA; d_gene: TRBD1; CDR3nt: TGTGCCAGCCAGGGACAGGGGGTATCGGAGACCCAGTACTTC; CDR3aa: CASQGQGVSETQYF
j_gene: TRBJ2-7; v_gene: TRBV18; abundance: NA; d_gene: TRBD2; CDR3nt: TGTGCCAGCTCACCCGGGGGACTAGCGGGGCCCGTCGAGCAGTACTTC; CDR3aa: CASSPGGLAGPVEQYF
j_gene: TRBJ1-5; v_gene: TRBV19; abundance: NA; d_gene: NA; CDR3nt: TGTGCCAGTAGTATAGATCTGCAGCCCCAGCATTTT; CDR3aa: CASSIDLQPQHF
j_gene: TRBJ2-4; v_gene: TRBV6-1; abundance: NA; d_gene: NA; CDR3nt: TGTGCCAGCAGTGAGGAGGGGGGGAACATTCAGTACTTC; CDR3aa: CASSEEGGNIQYF
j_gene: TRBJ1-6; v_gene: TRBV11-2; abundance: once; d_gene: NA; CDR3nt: TGTGCCAGCAGCCGCGAGAATTCACCCCTCCACTTT; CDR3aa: CASSRENSPLHF
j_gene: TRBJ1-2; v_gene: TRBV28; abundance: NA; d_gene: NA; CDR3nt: TGTGCCAGCAGGGACCGAGGCTATGGCTACACCTTC; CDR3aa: CASRDRGYGYTF
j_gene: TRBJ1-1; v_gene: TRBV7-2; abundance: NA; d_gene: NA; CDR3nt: TGTGCCAGCAGCTTACAGGGAACCGTGAACACTGAAGCTTTCTTT; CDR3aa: CASSLQGTVNTEAFF
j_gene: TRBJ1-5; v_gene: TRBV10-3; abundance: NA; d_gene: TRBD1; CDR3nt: TGTGCCATCATGACCGCAGAAACGACAGGGGATCAGCCCCAGCATTTT; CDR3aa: CAIMTAETTGDQPQHF
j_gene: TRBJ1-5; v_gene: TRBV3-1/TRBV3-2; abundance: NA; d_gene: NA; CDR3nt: TGTGCCAGCAGCCAAGGGGCAGGCGGCAATCAGCCCCAGCATTTT; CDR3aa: CASSQGAGGNQPQHF
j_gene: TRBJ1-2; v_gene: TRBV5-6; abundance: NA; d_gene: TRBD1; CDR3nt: TGTGCCAGCAGCTTTGGACAGGGTAGTGGCTACACCTTC; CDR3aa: CASSFGQGSGYTF
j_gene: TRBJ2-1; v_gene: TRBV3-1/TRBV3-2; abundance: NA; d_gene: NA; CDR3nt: TGTGCCAGCAGCCAAGATGGTTGGGCTATTCAGTTCTTC; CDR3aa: CASSQDGWAIQFF
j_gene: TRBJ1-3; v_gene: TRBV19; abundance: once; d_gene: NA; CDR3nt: TGTGCCAGTAGTATGGAACTCAACTCTGGAAACACCATATATTTT; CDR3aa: CASSMELNSGNTIYF
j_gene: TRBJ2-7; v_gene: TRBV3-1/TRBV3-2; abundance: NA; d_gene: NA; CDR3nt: TGTGCCAGCAGCGGGGCTTTCCCGGGAAGGGAGCAGTACTTC; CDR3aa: CASSGAFPGREQYF
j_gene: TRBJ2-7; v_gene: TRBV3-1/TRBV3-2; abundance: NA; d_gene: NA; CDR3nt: TGTGCCAGCAGCCAAGATTGGGGGACACCTTGGCAGTACTTC; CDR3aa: CASSQDWGTPWQYF
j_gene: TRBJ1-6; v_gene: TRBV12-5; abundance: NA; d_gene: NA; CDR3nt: TGTGCTAGTGGTCCGTCAACGGTGCGGTCACCCCTCCACTTT; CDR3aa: CASGPSTVRSPLHF